This TCR beta chain was recovered during a study of T cell responses to AZD1222 COVID-19 vaccine. The study's findings and limits: Clonal diversity may have been underestimated in mostly white British donors. Recipients of AZD1222 seropositive at baseline numbered only five or six.

Of note for this clone: Its cognate antigen is unknown.

TCRdb's copy holds only in-frame clones and misses some; the assay was immunoSEQ multiplex PCR. Of 150,000 to 180,000 clones detected, less than 90% appear once; the ten largest clones hold 5.5%. Germline CDR1 is SGHRS and CDR2 is YFSETQ. The V end was cut by 4 bases, the J end by 2 bases, with 12 bases between. The CDR3 contains 14 residues. The source is an adult in good health. The sample in question was peripheral blood, obtained on day 0 of MenACWY control vaccination. V gene TRBV5-1 combines with J gene TRBJ1-2; maybe TRBD1 (6 bases). The CDR3 coding sequence is TGCGCCAGCAGCCCAGGGGTGGTAAACTATGGCTACACCTTC. It specifies CASSPGVVNYGYTF.